This TCR beta chain was profiled in a study of shared clonotypes between healthy human individuals. Whole-study context: The cohort had two women and three men, ages 18 to 49. Findings of the study overall: Sharing across four donors was seen in about 5% of naive CD4 clonotypes.

Original processing methods: With immunoSEQ giving junction-only sequences and no quality scores, filtering differed. TCRdb keeps only in-frame clones here, not all; method: immunoSEQ multiplex PCR. D and trimming were read from the DNA, whereas the V and J calls and clone size are those reported in that table. The sample has roughly 2 million clones; roughly 95% are singletons. As for this clone: Its target is unknown.

Participating donors were healthy, HIV-negative adults free of recent acute infections or vaccinations. Trimming at V came to 5 bases and at J to 3 bases, leaving 12 bases not matched to a gene. Germline V lookup: CDR1 SGHRS, CDR2 YFSETQ. The CDR3 is 16 amino acids. The sequence came from a man aged 18 to 30 in good health. V and J are TRBV5-1 and TRBJ1-1; 8 bases align to TRBD1. The material sequenced was naive CD4+ T cells sorted from blood. Subset here: CD45RA+ positively selected. CDR3 protein: CASSTDRGGRDTEAFF. CDR3 DNA: TGCGCCAGCAGTACCGACAGGGGTGGTCGGGACACTGAAGCTTTCTTT.